The 22 T cell receptor beta chains below were found in one sample sequenced in a study of human T cells and chemical hapten exposure. A single record per CDR3 protein comes from TCRdb applying MiXCR to the RACE reads. The profile shows under 200,000 distinct CDR3 sequences, 28% of them singletons. As for time point: patch test 3, about 24 weeks after DPC sensitization. The treatment is: therapeutic diphenylcyclopropenone sensitization with weekly scalp DPC. Sequenced material: whole blood, taken in connection with sensitization to the hapten diphenylcyclopropenone (DPC). The receptors were sampled from a woman aged 18 to 35 with alopecia areata. Some clones in this sample may be carry-over from other donors' samples.

This rearrangement joins TRBV6-5 to TRBJ1-5; D call uncertain. The CDR3 sequence is 14 residues long. Trimming stripped 2 bases from V and 7 bases from J, with 12 bases between. The germline V gene has CDR1 MNHEY and CDR2 SVGAGI. CDR3 sequence: CASSYLSGYQPQHF. The CDR3 region has the DNA TGTGCCAGCAGTTACCTTAGCGGATACCAGCCCCAGCATTTT.

This clonotype showed up just a few times. The chain carries TRBV9 and TRBJ1-1; D is perhaps TRBD1 (5 bases). Germline CDR1 and CDR2: SGDLS and YYNGEE. This CDR3 comprises 14 residues. Trimming took 2 bases from V and 3 from J, leaving 11 bases between them. The CDR3 region has the DNA TGTGCCAGCAGCGTCGACGGGGGTTACACTGAAGCTTTCTTT. Residues: CASSVDGGYTEAFF.

The V gene is TRBV9, the J gene TRBJ2-1; D ambiguous. Germline V CDR1 and CDR2: SGDLS, YYNGEE. V lost 4 bases, J lost 0 bases, and 11 bases lay in between. The CDR3 sequence is 15 residues long. DNA of the CDR3: TGTGCCAGCAGCCTAGAAGTCAGCTCCTACAATGAGCAGTTCTTC. Protein product: CASSLEVSSYNEQFF. Variable domain in full (rest from reference TRBV9 and TRBJ2-1): DSGVTQTPKHLITATGQRVTLRCSPRSGDLSVYWYQQSLDQGLQFLIQYYNGEERAKGNILERFSAQQFPDLHSELNLSSLELGDSALYFCASSLEVSSYNEQFFGPGTRLTVL.

The rearrangement joins TRBV4-3 to TRBJ2-7; TRBD2 matches 10 bases. The CDR3 is made up of 17 amino acids. The germline gives CDR1 LGHNA, CDR2 YSLEER. The junction had 10 bases not matched to a gene; V was cut back by 0 bases and J by 5 bases. The CDR3 reads CASSQDGERGGLNEQYF. The CDR3 DNA reads as TGCGCCAGCAGCCAAGATGGGGAGCGGGGGGGCCTTAACGAGCAGTACTTC.

This clonotype occurred a few times. The chain links TRBV28 to TRBJ1-1; 7 nucleotides align to TRBD1. The CDR3 runs to 16 residues. V lost 5 bases, J lost 0 bases, and 9 bases stayed unmatched. Germline CDR1 reads MDHEN; CDR2 reads SYDVKM. DNA for the CDR3: TGTGCCAGCAGTCGAGGGGGCCAGACTATGAACACTGAAGCTTTCTTT. It is translated as CASSRGGQTMNTEAFF.

The rearrangement joins TRBV4-3 to TRBJ1-2, with D maybe TRBD1 (5 bases). The CDR3 contains 18 residues. V was cut by 0 bases and J by 4 bases, with 21 bases left in between. The germline CDR1 and CDR2 sequences are LGHNA and YSLEER. The chain's CDR3 is CASSQEARTTGLFYGYTF. CDR3 DNA sequence: TGCGCCAGCAGCCAAGAAGCCAGGACAACCGGGCTTTTCTATGGCTACACCTTC.

This clonotype was seen only a few times. The chain employs TRBV21-1 and TRBJ1-5. TRBV21-1 counts as a pseudogene. This CDR3 region has 19 residues. The CDR3 protein is CASTRPGRDPKGGPQPQHF. CDR3 coding DNA: TGTGCCAGCACCCGACCTGGGAGGGACCCGAAAGGAGGACCACAGCCCCAGCATTTT.

This clonotype was observed a few times. The chain combines TRBV5-1 with TRBJ1-1; 9 bases are a match to TRBD1. With V trimmed by 4 bases and J by 2 bases, 9 bases remained unmatched. Germline loops: CDR1 SGHRS, CDR2 YFSETQ. The CDR3 runs to 16 residues. The CDR3 nucleotides are TGCGCCAGCAGCATTGGGATGGGACAGGGAAACACTGAAGCTTTCTTT. Encoded protein: CASSIGMGQGNTEAFF. Combining the CDR3 with reference TRBV5-1 and TRBJ1-1 gives the whole variable domain KAGVTQTPRYLIKTRGQQVTLSCSPISGHRSVSWYQQTPGQGLQFLFEYFSETQRNKGNFPGRFSGRQFSNSRSEMNVSTLELGDSALYLCASSIGMGQGNTEAFFGQGTRLTVV.

The rearrangement uses TRBV20-1 and TRBJ2-7, with D perhaps TRBD1 or TRBD2 (5 bases each). The CDR3 has 14 residues. Trimming cost V 2 bases and J 1 base, with 12 bases left between them. CDR1 and CDR2 from the germline V gene are DFQATT and SNEGSKA (reference sequence). The CDR3 loop is CSARKGPPSYEQYF. The CDR3 DNA is TGCAGTGCTAGAAAGGGACCGCCTTCCTACGAGCAGTACTTC.

The chain couples TRBV14 to TRBJ2-1; D remains unclear. Germline V gives CDR1 SGHDN, CDR2 FVKESK. V lost 0 bases to trimming and J lost 8 bases, with 11 bases between them. The length of the CDR3 is 14 residues. The CDR3 nucleotides are TGTGCCAGCAGCCAAGAAGTCAGCTGGGATGAGCAGTTCTTC. Protein product: CASSQEVSWDEQFF.

The chain has TRBV9 and TRBJ1-1; D is uncertain. V gave up 0 bases and J gave up 7 bases, with 10 bases separating them. The CDR3 runs to 13 residues. In germline, CDR1 is SGDLS, CDR2 YYNGEE. CDR3 loop: CASSVVSGSEAFF. In nucleotides, the CDR3 is TGTGCCAGCAGCGTAGTTTCGGGCAGTGAAGCTTTCTTT.

The gene calls are TRBV6-2 or TRBV6-3 and TRBJ1-1; TRBD1 is a possible D gene (5 bases). V was trimmed by 6 bases and J by 8 bases, leaving 22 bases between them. The CDR3 totals 15 residues. The germline CDR1 and CDR2 sequences are MNHEY and SVGEGT. CDR3 sequence reads: CASSVAGPQGSEAFF. The CDR3 coding sequence is TGTGCCAGCAGCGTCGCAGGCCCTCAGGGATCCGAAGCTTTCTTT.

The chain carries TRBV6-2 or TRBV6-3 and TRBJ1-1; D remains ambiguous. Germline V lookup: CDR1 MNHEY, CDR2 SVGEGT. V was clipped by 0 bases and J by 0 bases, with 11 bases between them. The CDR3 runs 16 residues. CDR3 loop: CASSYSLTFMNTEAFF. The CDR3 nucleotides read TGTGCCAGCAGTTACTCCTTGACATTCATGAACACTGAAGCTTTCTTT.

In nucleotides, the CDR3 is TGCAGTGCTAGAAGAGCCCCGAATCAGCCCCAGCATTTT. Protein: CSARRAPNQPQHF. This sequence joins TRBV20-1 and TRBJ1-5; D call uncertain. Germline V gives CDR1 DFQATT, CDR2 SNEGSKA (reference sequence). The CDR3 is 13 residues long. V dropped 2 bases and J dropped 4 bases, with 9 bases sitting between them.

The rearrangement links TRBV15 to TRBJ2-1; D may be TRBD1 (5 bases). Deletions cut 8 bases from V and 14 bases from J, with 16 bases between. The CDR3 is made up of 11 amino acids. Germline V CDR1 and CDR2: LNHNV, YYDKDF (reference sequence). The CDR3 nucleotides read TGTGCCACCGCCAACACAGGTTGGGAGTTCTTC. This codes for CATANTGWEFF.

The chain employs TRBV4-1 and TRBJ1-1; perhaps TRBD1 as D (5 bases). The CDR3 has 16 amino acids. CDR1 and CDR2 from the germline V gene are MGHRA and YSYEKL. V gave up 1 base and J gave up 6 bases, with 18 bases separating them. DNA of the CDR3: TGCGCCAGCAGCCAAGGCCCCGGGACCGTACGGTCTGAAGCTTTCTTT. It translates to CASSQGPGTVRSEAFF.

This clonotype has a handful of counts. The V call is TRBV12-3 or TRBV12-4, the J call TRBJ1-5; D unresolved. The CDR3 is 15 amino acids. Trimming left V 2 bases short and J 7 bases short, with 15 bases between. CDR3: CASSLWADGRQPQHF. Written as DNA, the CDR3 is TGTGCCAGCAGTTTATGGGCAGACGGAAGGCAGCCCCAGCATTTT.

The table lists this clonotype with a few counts. The V and J genes are TRBV6-1 and TRBJ1-1; D gene unclear. Germline assignment: CDR1 MNHNS and CDR2 SASEGT. This CDR3 has 11 residues. Trimming cost V 4 bases and J 7 bases, with 7 bases left between them. CDR3 in DNA: TGTGCCAGCAGTGTAAACGGTGAAGCTTTCTTT. Translating it yields CASSVNGEAFF.

This clonotype was observed many times. V gene TRBV7-3 combines with J gene TRBJ2-7; TRBD2 might be the D (5 bases). The CDR3 has 13 residues. Germline CDR1 reads SGHTA; CDR2 reads FQGTGA. Trimming took off 5 bases at V and 6 bases at J, with 14 bases between the two ends. The CDR3 is CASSAPPSSEQYF. The CDR3 bases are TGTGCCAGCAGCGCTCCTCCTAGCTCCGAGCAGTACTTC.

The J gene is TRBJ2-1, the V gene TRBV29-1; D is uncertain. Trimming took 7 bases from V and 6 from J, leaving 16 bases between them. The CDR3 sequence is 13 residues long. Germline-derived CDR1 and CDR2 are SQVTM and ANQGSEA. Here the CDR3 reads CSGNPPLTNEQFF. CDR3 DNA: TGCAGCGGTAACCCCCCGCTGACCAATGAGCAGTTCTTC.

The chain combines TRBV5-5 with TRBJ2-7, with a weak D call TRBD2 (6 bases). CDR3 length: 18 residues. CDR1 SGHKS and CDR2 YYEKEE come from the germline V gene (reference sequence). V was pared by 2 bases and J by 3 bases, with 24 bases between. The CDR3 DNA reads as TGTGCCAGCAGCTTAAGGCCAGTCTCGGGAGCTGGTCTCTACGAGCAGTACTTC. This encodes CASSLRPVSGAGLYEQYF.

CDR3 residues: CASSEQGSGEKLFF. In DNA form, the CDR3 reads TGTGCCAGCAGTGAACAGGGGTCGGGTGAAAAACTGTTTTTT. This rearrangement joins TRBV6-5 to TRBJ1-4; the match to TRBD1 covers 7 bases. V trimming: 5 bases; J trimming: 7 bases; junction bases outside the gene matches: 7. Germline V gene data show CDR1 as MNHEY and CDR2 as SVGAGI. This CDR3 has 14 residues.